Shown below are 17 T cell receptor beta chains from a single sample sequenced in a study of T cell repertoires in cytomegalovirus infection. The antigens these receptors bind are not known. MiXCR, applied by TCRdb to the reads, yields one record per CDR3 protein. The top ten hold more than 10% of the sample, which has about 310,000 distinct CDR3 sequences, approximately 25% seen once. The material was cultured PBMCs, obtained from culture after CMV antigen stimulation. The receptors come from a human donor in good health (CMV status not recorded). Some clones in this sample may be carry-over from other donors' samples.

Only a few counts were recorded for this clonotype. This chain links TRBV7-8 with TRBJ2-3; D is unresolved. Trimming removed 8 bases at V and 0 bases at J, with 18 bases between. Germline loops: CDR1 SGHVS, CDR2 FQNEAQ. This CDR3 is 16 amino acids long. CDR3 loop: CASAESTGASTDTQYF. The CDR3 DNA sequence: TGTGCCAGCGCCGAAAGCACCGGCGCTAGCACAGATACGCAGTATTTT.

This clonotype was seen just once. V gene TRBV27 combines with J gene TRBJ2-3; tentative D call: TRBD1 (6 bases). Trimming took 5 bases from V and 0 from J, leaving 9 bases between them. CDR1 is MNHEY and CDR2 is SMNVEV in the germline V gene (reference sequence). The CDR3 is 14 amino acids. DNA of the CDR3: TGTGCCAGCAGTACGGACAGTAGCACAGATACGCAGTATTTT. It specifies CASSTDSSTDTQYF.

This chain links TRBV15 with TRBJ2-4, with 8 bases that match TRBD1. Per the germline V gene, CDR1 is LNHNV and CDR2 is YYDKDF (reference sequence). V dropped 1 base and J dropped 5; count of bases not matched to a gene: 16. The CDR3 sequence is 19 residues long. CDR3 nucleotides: TGTGCCACCAGCAGAGGCTTAGCCGGACAGGGATTTGGAGAAAACATTCAGTACTTC. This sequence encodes CATSRGLAGQGFGENIQYF.

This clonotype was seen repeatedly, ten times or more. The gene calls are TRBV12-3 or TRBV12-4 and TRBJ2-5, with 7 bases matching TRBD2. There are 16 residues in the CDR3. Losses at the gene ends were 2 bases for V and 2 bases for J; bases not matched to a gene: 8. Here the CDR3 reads CASSLRLAERQETQYF. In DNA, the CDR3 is TGTGCCAGCAGTTTAAGGCTAGCGGAAAGACAAGAGACCCAGTACTTC.

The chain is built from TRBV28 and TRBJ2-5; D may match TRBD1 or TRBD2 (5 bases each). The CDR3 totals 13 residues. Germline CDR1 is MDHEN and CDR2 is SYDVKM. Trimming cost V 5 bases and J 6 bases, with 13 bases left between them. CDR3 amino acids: CASSTGAGKTQYF. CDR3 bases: TGTGCCAGCAGTACCGGGGCTGGGAAGACCCAGTACTTC.

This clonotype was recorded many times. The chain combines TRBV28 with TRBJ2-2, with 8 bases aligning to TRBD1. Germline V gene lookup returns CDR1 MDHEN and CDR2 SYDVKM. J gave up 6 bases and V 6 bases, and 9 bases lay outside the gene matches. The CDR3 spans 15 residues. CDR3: CASSLGDRSAGELFF. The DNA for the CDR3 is TGTGCCAGCAGCCTAGGGGACAGGTCGGCCGGGGAGCTGTTTTTT. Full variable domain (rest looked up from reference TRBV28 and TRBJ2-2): DVKVTQSSRYLVKRTGEKVFLECVQDMDHENMFWYRQDPGLGLRLIYFSYDVKMKEKGDIPEGYSVSREKKERFSLILESASTNQTSMYLCASSLGDRSAGELFFGEGSRLTVL.

CDR3 in DNA: TGTGCCAGCAGCATCCAACTAGGCCCCGAGCAGTTCTTC. Translated, it gives CASSIQLGPEQFF. The V gene is TRBV7-3, the J gene TRBJ2-1; tentative D call: TRBD2 (5 bases). CDR1 SGHTA and CDR2 FQGTGA come from the germline V gene. This CDR3 spans 13 amino acids. The V end was cut by 5 bases, the J end by 10 bases, with 15 bases between.

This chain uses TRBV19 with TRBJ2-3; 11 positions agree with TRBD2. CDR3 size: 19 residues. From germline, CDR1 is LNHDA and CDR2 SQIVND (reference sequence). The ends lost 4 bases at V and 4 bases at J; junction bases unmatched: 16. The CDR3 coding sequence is TGTGCCAGTAGTACACTAGACATCGATAGCGGGAGGGTTCCAGATACGCAGTATTTT. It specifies CASSTLDIDSGRVPDTQYF.

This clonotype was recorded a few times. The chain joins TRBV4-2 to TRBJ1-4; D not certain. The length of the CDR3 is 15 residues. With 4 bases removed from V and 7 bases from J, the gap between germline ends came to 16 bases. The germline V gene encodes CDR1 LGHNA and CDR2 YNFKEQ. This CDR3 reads CASSLGPLEGEKLFF. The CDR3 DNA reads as TGTGCCAGCAGCCTAGGACCCCTGGAAGGTGAAAAACTGTTTTTT.

The CDR3 reads CASSPLEGGELFF. In nucleotides, the CDR3 is TGTGCCAGCAGCCCTCTCGAGGGCGGGGAGCTGTTTTTT. J is TRBJ2-2 and V is TRBV7-9; possibly TRBD2 for D (5 bases). With 5 bases removed from V and 7 bases from J, the gap between germline ends came to 11 bases. CDR3 length: 13 amino acids. The germline CDR1 and CDR2 sequences are SEHNR and FQNEAQ (reference sequence).

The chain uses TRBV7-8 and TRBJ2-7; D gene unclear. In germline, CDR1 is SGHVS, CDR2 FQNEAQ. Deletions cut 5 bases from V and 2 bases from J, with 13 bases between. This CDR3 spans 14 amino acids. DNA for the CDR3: TGTGCCAGCAGCCATAAACCCCGACCCTACGAGCAGTACTTC. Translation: CASSHKPRPYEQYF.

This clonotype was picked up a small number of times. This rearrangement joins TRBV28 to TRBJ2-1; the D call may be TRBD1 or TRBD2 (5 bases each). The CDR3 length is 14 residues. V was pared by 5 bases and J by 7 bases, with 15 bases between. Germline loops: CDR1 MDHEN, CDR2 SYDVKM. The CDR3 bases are TGTGCCAGCAGTCCCGAGGGGAGAGGGAATGAGCAGTTCTTC. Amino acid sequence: CASSPEGRGNEQFF.

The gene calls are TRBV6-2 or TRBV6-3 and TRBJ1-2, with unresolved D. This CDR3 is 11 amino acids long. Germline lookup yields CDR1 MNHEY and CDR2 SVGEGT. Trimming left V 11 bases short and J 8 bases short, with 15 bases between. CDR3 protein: CAHKGLGGYTF. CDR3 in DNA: TGTGCCCACAAGGGCTTAGGCGGCTACACCTTC.

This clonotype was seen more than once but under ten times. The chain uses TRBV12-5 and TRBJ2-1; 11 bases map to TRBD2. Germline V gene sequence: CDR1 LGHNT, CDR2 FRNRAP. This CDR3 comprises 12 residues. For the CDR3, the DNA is TGTCAACTAGCGGGAGTTGGACAGATAGGGTTCTTC. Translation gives CQLAGVGQIGFF. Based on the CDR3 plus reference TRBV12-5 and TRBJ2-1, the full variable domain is DARVTQTPRHKVTEMGQEVTMRCQPILGHNTVFWYRQTMMQGLELLAYFRNRAPLDDSGMPKDRFSAEMPDATLATLKIQPSEPRDSAVYFCQLAGVGQIGFFGPGTRLTVL.

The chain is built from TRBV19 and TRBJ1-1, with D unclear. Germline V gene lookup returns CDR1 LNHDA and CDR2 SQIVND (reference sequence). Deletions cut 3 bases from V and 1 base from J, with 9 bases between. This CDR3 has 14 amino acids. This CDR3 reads CASSMGWQNTEAFF. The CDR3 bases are TGTGCCAGTAGTATGGGTTGGCAGAACACTGAAGCTTTCTTT. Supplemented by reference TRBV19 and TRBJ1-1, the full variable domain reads DGGITQSPKYLFRKEGQNVTLSCEQNLNHDAMYWYRQDPGQGLRLIYYSQIVNDFQKGDIAEGYSVSREKKESFPLTVTSAQKNPTAFYLCASSMGWQNTEAFFGQGTRLTVV.

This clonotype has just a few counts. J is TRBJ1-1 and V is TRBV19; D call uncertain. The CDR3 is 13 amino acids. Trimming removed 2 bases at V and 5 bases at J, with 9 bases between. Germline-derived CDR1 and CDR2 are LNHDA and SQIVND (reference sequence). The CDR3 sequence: CASSITIGTEAFF. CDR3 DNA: TGTGCCAGTAGTATAACCATTGGGACTGAAGCTTTCTTT. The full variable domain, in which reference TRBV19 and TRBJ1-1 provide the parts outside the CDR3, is DGGITQSPKYLFRKEGQNVTLSCEQNLNHDAMYWYRQDPGQGLRLIYYSQIVNDFQKGDIAEGYSVSREKKESFPLTVTSAQKNPTAFYLCASSITIGTEAFFGQGTRLTVV.

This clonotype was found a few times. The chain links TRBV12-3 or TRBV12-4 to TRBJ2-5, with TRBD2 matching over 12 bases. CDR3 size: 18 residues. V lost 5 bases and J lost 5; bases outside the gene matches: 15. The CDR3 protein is CASSPGLAGLVGWETQYF. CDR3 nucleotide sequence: TGTGCCAGCAGTCCCGGACTAGCGGGATTAGTAGGCTGGGAGACCCAGTACTTC.